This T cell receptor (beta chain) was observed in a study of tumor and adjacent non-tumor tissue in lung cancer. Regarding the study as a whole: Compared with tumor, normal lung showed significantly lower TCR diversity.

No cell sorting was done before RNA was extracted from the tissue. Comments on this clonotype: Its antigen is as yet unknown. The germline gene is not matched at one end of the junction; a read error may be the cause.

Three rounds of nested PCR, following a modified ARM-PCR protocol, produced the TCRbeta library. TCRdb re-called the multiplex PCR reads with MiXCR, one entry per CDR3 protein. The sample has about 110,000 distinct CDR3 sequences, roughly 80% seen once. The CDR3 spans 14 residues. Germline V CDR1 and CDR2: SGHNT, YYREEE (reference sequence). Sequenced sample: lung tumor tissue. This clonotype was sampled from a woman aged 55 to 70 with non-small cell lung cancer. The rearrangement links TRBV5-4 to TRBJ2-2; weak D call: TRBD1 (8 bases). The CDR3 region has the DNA TGTGCCAGCAGTTCGGGACAGGACAGCGGGGAGCTGTTTTTC. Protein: CASSSGQDSGELFF.